A single sample is the source of the 30 T cell receptor beta chains below, sequenced in a study of vaccination effects on CD4 cells after COVID-19. TCRdb's table, derived via immunoSEQ multiplex PCR, lists solely in-frame clones and lacks some. The table includes 55,000 to 75,000 clones, around 72% detected once. In the ViraFEST assay, antigen-specific CD4+ clonotypes were identified by expansion after peptide-pool stimulation. Subsequent to a culture period of around eleven days, CD4+ T cells were isolated. Neither prior SARS-CoV-2 infection nor positive nucleocapsid antibodies were present in the vaccine recipients. These receptors have no known antigen. The starting material was CD4+ T cells from PBMCs cultured with HCoV-OC43 spike peptides, obtained before COVID-19 vaccination. Subset denoted: HCoV-OC43 spike overlapping peptide pool stimulation. The receptors here all came from a human donor who received a COVID-19 vaccine.

In this sample, this clone turned up a few times. The rearrangement joins TRBV24-1 to TRBJ1-5, with D uncertain. Germline V gene data show CDR1 as KGHDR and CDR2 as SFDVKD. Deletions cut 6 bases from V and 0 bases from J, with 8 bases between. This CDR3 contains 14 residues. The CDR3 here is CATSKGLSNQPQHF. CDR3 in DNA: TGTGCCACCAGTAAAGGACTTAGCAATCAGCCCCAGCATTTT.

The chain combines TRBV18 with TRBJ1-1, with D possibly TRBD1 on 5 matching bases. Germline V gene sequence: CDR1 KGHSH, CDR2 LQKENI. V was cut by 6 bases and J by 0 bases, with 11 bases left in between. The CDR3 has 14 amino acids. The CDR3 is CASSAGTVNTEAFF. The CDR3 DNA reads TGTGCCAGCTCGGCCGGGACTGTGAACACTGAAGCTTTCTTT.

The chain has TRBV3-1 (or the pseudogene TRBV3-2) and TRBJ2-2, with D perhaps given as TRBD1 or TRBD2 (7 bases each). V dropped 3 bases and J dropped 4 bases, with 15 bases sitting between them. Germline CDR1 is LGHDT and CDR2 is YNNKEL (reference sequence). The CDR3 consists of 16 residues. The chain's CDR3 is CASSHHGEGATGELFF. In DNA form, the CDR3 reads TGTGCCAGCAGCCACCATGGGGAGGGGGCCACCGGGGAGCTGTTTTTT.

The chain is built from TRBV3-1 (or the pseudogene TRBV3-2) and TRBJ2-1; D uncertain. Germline assignment: CDR1 LGHDT and CDR2 YNNKEL (reference sequence). The germline V and J ends were trimmed by 4 bases and 9 bases, with 10 bases remaining between them. The CDR3 runs 12 residues. The CDR3 DNA follows: TGTGCCAGCAGCCCCCGGCGAGGTGAGCAGTTCTTC. It yields the protein CASSPRRGEQFF.

CDR3 DNA sequence: TGTGCCAGCTCACCACGGACAGCCTGGGAGAATGAGCAGTTCTTC. Translated, it gives CASSPRTAWENEQFF. The V gene is TRBV18, the J gene TRBJ2-1; a weak D match, TRBD1 (6 bases). Trimming removed 1 base at V and 7 bases at J, with 14 bases between. The CDR3 covers 15 residues. Germline V gene lookup returns CDR1 KGHSH and CDR2 LQKENI.

V and J are TRBV4-1 and TRBJ1-5, with 7 positions matching TRBD1. The CDR3 is 13 amino acids. CDR1 MGHRA and CDR2 YSYEKL come from the germline V gene. With 9 bases clipped from V and 0 bases from J, the junction kept 2 bases outside the gene matches. The CDR3 sequence: CARGTVSNQPQHF. CDR3 in DNA: TGCGCCAGAGGGACAGTTAGCAATCAGCCCCAGCATTTT.

The chain combines TRBV7-2 with TRBJ2-2; the D gene is possibly TRBD1 (5 bases). The CDR3 extends over 16 amino acids. Germline CDR1 and CDR2: SGHTA and FQGNSA. Trimming pared 2 bases from V and 1 base from J, leaving 11 bases between. The chain's CDR3 is CASSLMRGQNTGELFF. DNA of the CDR3: TGTGCCAGCAGCTTAATGCGAGGACAGAACACCGGGGAGCTGTTTTTT.

This clone is a singleton in its sample. The V gene is TRBV7-3, the J gene TRBJ2-6, with D unresolved. Per the germline V gene, CDR1 is SGHTA and CDR2 is FQGTGA. The CDR3 consists of 17 residues. Trimming took 0 bases from V and 0 from J, leaving 9 bases between them. The CDR3 protein is CASSLTTPSSGANVLTF. The CDR3 DNA sequence: TGTGCCAGCAGCTTAACTACTCCAAGCTCTGGGGCCAACGTCCTGACTTTC.

The chain recombines TRBV2 with TRBJ2-5, with 7 bases identical to TRBD2. Unmatched junction bases numbered 9, after V lost 4 bases and J lost 4 bases. CDR1 is SNHLY and CDR2 is FYNNEI in the germline V gene. This CDR3 spans 15 amino acids. CDR3 sequence: CASSGKRGGGETQYF. CDR3 DNA: TGTGCCAGCAGTGGGAAACGTGGCGGGGGAGAGACCCAGTACTTC.

The rearrangement uses TRBV19 and TRBJ2-3; tentatively, D is TRBD2 (5 bases). V was trimmed by 4 bases and J by 4 bases, leaving 18 bases between them. Germline-derived CDR1 and CDR2 are LNHDA and SQIVND (reference sequence). This CDR3 comprises 16 residues. CDR3 DNA: TGTGCCAGTAGTACACGAGCTCCCCCAGCGGCAGATACGCAGTATTTT. It translates to CASSTRAPPAADTQYF.

The chain carries TRBV29-1 and TRBJ1-4, with 11 nucleotides matching TRBD1. The length of the CDR3 is 13 residues. Germline V CDR1 and CDR2: SQVTM, ANQGSEA. Losses at the gene ends were 7 bases for V and 8 bases for J; bases not matched to a gene: 6. The CDR3 sequence is CSARTGGNEKLFF. The CDR3 DNA reads TGCAGCGCAAGGACAGGGGGCAACGAAAAACTGTTTTTT.

The chain uses TRBV2 and TRBJ2-3, with 10 bases identical to TRBD2. The CDR3 contains 14 residues. The germline V gene encodes CDR1 SNHLY and CDR2 FYNNEI. Trimming took 6 bases from V and 4 from J; bases not matched to a gene: 4. The CDR3 sequence: CASRPGTSADTQYF. CDR3 nucleotides: TGTGCCAGCAGACCCGGGACTAGCGCAGATACGCAGTATTTT.

The rearrangement joins TRBV6-4 to TRBJ2-1; 11 bases map to TRBD2. With 6 bases clipped from V and 0 bases from J, the junction kept 10 bases outside the gene matches. The germline V gene has CDR1 MRHNA and CDR2 SNTAGT. The CDR3 is 18 amino acids. CDR3 DNA sequence: TGTGCCAGCAGGAATAGCGGGGGGGGTCCTAGCTCCTACAATGAGCAGTTCTTC. Protein sequence: CASRNSGGGPSSYNEQFF.

The genes are TRBV5-1 and TRBJ2-3, with TRBD2 identical over 15 bases. CDR3 length: 15 amino acids. CDR1 and CDR2 from the germline V gene are SGHRS and YFSETQ. V lost 4 bases, J lost 9 bases, and 6 bases stayed unmatched. The CDR3 DNA reads as TGCGCCAGCAGCCCAGGACTAGCGGGGGGGCCCACGCAGTATTTT. The encoded protein is CASSPGLAGGPTQYF. Drawing the rest from reference TRBV5-1 and TRBJ2-3, the complete variable domain is KAGVTQTPRYLIKTRGQQVTLSCSPISGHRSVSWYQQTPGQGLQFLFEYFSETQRNKGNFPGRFSGRQFSNSRSEMNVSTLELGDSALYLCASSPGLAGGPTQYFGPGTRLTVL.

The sample holds a few counts of this clone. The chain joins TRBV27 to TRBJ1-3; D is ambiguous. This CDR3 contains 17 residues. Germline V gives CDR1 MNHEY, CDR2 SMNVEV (reference sequence). V was clipped by 5 bases and J by 4 bases, with 21 bases between them. The CDR3 DNA follows: TGTGCCAGCAGTCCCCGGGGAAGCCCCAGGTCCGGAAACACCATATATTTT. Its translation is CASSPRGSPRSGNTIYF.

The rearrangement uses TRBV18 and TRBJ2-5; 7 positions match TRBD1. This CDR3 is built from 13 residues. CDR1 and CDR2 from the germline V gene are KGHSH and LQKENI. Losses at the gene ends were 5 bases for V and 2 bases for J; bases not matched to a gene: 2. CDR3 protein: CASSLGQQETQYF. The DNA of the CDR3 is TGTGCCAGCTCATTGGGACAGCAAGAGACCCAGTACTTC.

The rearrangement joins TRBV20-1 to TRBJ2-5; D is uncertain. V lost 5 bases and J lost 5, with 9 bases in between. CDR1 is DFQATT and CDR2 is SNEGSKA in the germline V gene (reference sequence). This CDR3 is built from 11 residues. Here the CDR3 DNA reads TGCAGTGCTGTAGATAGGGAGACCCAGTACTTC. This gives the protein CSAVDRETQYF.

The chain employs TRBV6-6 and TRBJ2-5, with a tentative D call TRBD1 (6 bases). The CDR3 extends over 14 amino acids. V dropped 5 bases and J dropped 2 bases, with 12 bases sitting between them. Looked up from germline, CDR1 is MNHNY and CDR2 is SVGAGI (reference sequence). The CDR3 coding sequence is TGTGCCAGCAGTCTCCGGGACATTCAAGAGACCCAGTACTTC. It translates to CASSLRDIQETQYF.

The chain carries TRBV29-1 and TRBJ2-3; 8 bases align to TRBD1. With V trimmed by 7 bases and J by 6 bases, 9 bases remained unmatched. This CDR3 is built from 13 residues. Germline CDR1 reads SQVTM; CDR2 reads ANQGSEA. The CDR3 sequence: CSGQDRVADTQYF. CDR3 coding DNA: TGCAGCGGCCAGGACAGGGTGGCGGATACGCAGTATTTT.

The rearrangement joins TRBV5-1 to TRBJ2-1, with 9 bases identical to TRBD2. The CDR3 runs 15 residues. With V trimmed by 0 bases and J by 9 bases, 7 bases remained unmatched. Germline assignment: CDR1 SGHRS and CDR2 YFSETQ. The CDR3 is CASSLGGGAGGEQFF. The CDR3 DNA is TGCGCCAGCAGCTTGGGCGGGGGGGCAGGAGGTGAGCAGTTCTTC.

The chain recombines TRBV24-1 with TRBJ1-2; D is possibly TRBD1 (5 bases). This CDR3 has 14 residues. Germline CDR1 is KGHDR and CDR2 is SFDVKD. V lost 0 bases, J lost 7 bases, and 11 bases lay in between. The CDR3 loop reads CATSDLGGTTGYTF. CDR3 DNA: TGTGCCACCAGTGATTTGGGGGGGACTACTGGCTACACCTTC.

The chain recombines TRBV30 with TRBJ1-1; tentative D call: TRBD1 (6 bases). The ends were cut back, 3 bases at V and 1 base at J, with 12 bases in the middle. There are 14 residues in the CDR3. CDR1 GTSNPN and CDR2 SVGIG come from the germline V gene (reference sequence). CDR3 amino acids: CAWSRGGANTEAFF. The CDR3 nucleotides are TGTGCCTGGAGCCGGGGGGGGGCGAACACTGAAGCTTTCTTT.

The V call is TRBV18, the J call TRBJ1-1; D call uncertain. V lost 4 bases and J lost 6, with 12 bases in between. CDR3 length: 13 residues. Per the germline V gene, CDR1 is KGHSH and CDR2 is LQKENI. The CDR3 protein is CASSLSGAPEAFF. CDR3 sequence (DNA): TGTGCCAGCTCACTTTCAGGCGCCCCTGAAGCTTTCTTT.

The chain joins TRBV30 to TRBJ1-4, with D perhaps TRBD1 (6 bases). The germline V and J ends were trimmed by 0 bases and 8 bases, with 16 bases remaining between them. CDR3 length: 15 amino acids. Germline CDR1 and CDR2: GTSNPN and SVGIG (reference sequence). This chain's CDR3 is CAWSVPTGKEEKLFF. The CDR3 region has the DNA TGTGCCTGGAGTGTACCGACAGGTAAGGAGGAAAAACTGTTTTTT.

This rearrangement joins TRBV6-2 or TRBV6-3 to TRBJ1-4; 9 bases map to TRBD1. The ends lost 6 bases at V and 6 bases at J; junction bases unmatched: 11. CDR3 length: 16 residues. Germline-derived CDR1 and CDR2 are MNHEY and SVGEGT. CDR3 sequence reads: CASSHTRGQGYEKLFF. CDR3 DNA: TGTGCCAGCAGCCATACGAGGGGACAGGGCTATGAAAAACTGTTTTTT.

The chain couples TRBV27 to TRBJ2-1; 12 nucleotides agree with TRBD2. Germline loops: CDR1 MNHEY, CDR2 SMNVEV (reference sequence). CDR3 length: 17 amino acids. J gave up 8 bases and V 3 bases, and 11 bases lay outside the gene matches. CDR3 sequence reads: CASSLKGASGGAHEQFF. Here the CDR3 DNA reads TGTGCCAGCAGTTTGAAGGGTGCTAGCGGGGGGGCCCATGAGCAGTTCTTC.

This clone was recorded a few times. The V gene is TRBV18, the J gene TRBJ1-5, with a weak D call TRBD1 (6 bases). V was pared by 8 bases and J by 0 bases, with 26 bases between. The germline gives CDR1 KGHSH, CDR2 LQKENI. The CDR3 runs 19 residues. CDR3 region: CASPLRGQGSFHSNQPQHF. As DNA, the CDR3 is TGTGCCAGCCCCCTTAGGGGACAAGGATCATTTCATAGCAATCAGCCCCAGCATTTT.

The chain joins TRBV5-1 to TRBJ2-1, with D perhaps TRBD1 (6 bases). This CDR3 spans 14 amino acids. Between the trimmed V and J ends, which lost 2 bases and 2 bases, there was a span of 8 bases. From germline, CDR1 is SGHRS and CDR2 YFSETQ. CDR3 nucleotide sequence: TGCGCCAGCAGCTTCGACAGGACCTACAATGAGCAGTTCTTC. This translates into CASSFDRTYNEQFF.

The V gene is TRBV29-1, the J gene TRBJ2-2, with D tentatively TRBD1 or TRBD2 (5 bases each). Germline CDR1 SQVTM, CDR2 ANQGSEA. The CDR3 is 14 residues long. V was clipped by 7 bases and J by 0 bases, with 12 bases between them. The CDR3 protein is CSAGTNTNTGELFF. DNA of the CDR3: TGCAGCGCTGGGACCAACACGAACACCGGGGAGCTGTTTTTT.

This rearrangement joins TRBV6-5 to TRBJ1-4, with 8 bases that match TRBD1. The trim removed 6 bases at V and 4 bases at J, leaving 7 bases unmatched. The germline CDR1 and CDR2 sequences are MNHEY and SVGAGI. The CDR3 has 15 residues. The CDR3, as DNA: TGTGCCAGCAGCCAGGGGACAGGTATTAATGAAAAACTGTTTTTT. It translates to CASSQGTGINEKLFF.